The 29 T cell receptor beta chains below all came from one sample that was sequenced in a study of Graves' ophthalmopathy and Graves' hyperthyroidism. Scientists amplified the TCR beta CDR3 regions from RNA transcripts. First-round RT-PCR with HTBI primers preceded a second-round multiplex PCR. TCRdb used MiXCR to reprocess the multiplex PCR reads, holding one entry per CDR3 protein. The sample includes about 370,000 distinct CDR3 sequences, roughly a sixth of them seen just once. Input material: peripheral blood. The receptor source for this set is an adult woman with stable Graves' hyperthyroidism.

This clonotype appeared many times. The chain is built from TRBV29-1 and TRBJ2-7; tentative D call: TRBD1 (5 bases). This CDR3 spans 13 amino acids. V was cut by 6 bases and J by 5 bases, with 17 bases left in between. The germline V gene encodes CDR1 SQVTM and CDR2 ANQGSEA. The CDR3 DNA is TGCAGCGTGGAAACAGGAGTGCGGAACGAGCAGTACTTC. Translation: CSVETGVRNEQYF.

This clonotype was counted at least ten times. The chain employs TRBV7-9 and TRBJ1-5, with a tentative D call TRBD1 (5 bases). Germline-derived CDR1 and CDR2 are SEHNR and FQNEAQ (reference sequence). CDR3 length: 13 amino acids. Between the trimmed V and J ends, which lost 5 bases and 4 bases, there was a span of 9 bases. CDR3 sequence (DNA): TGTGCCAGCAGCCCGGACAAAAATCAGCCCCAGCATTTT. Translated: CASSPDKNQPQHF.

This clonotype has a count of ten or more. The rearrangement joins TRBV7-2 to TRBJ2-2; a possible D gene is TRBD2 (6 bases). The CDR3 extends over 14 amino acids. The V end lost 3 bases, the J end lost 6 bases, and 11 bases lay between the germline ends. The V gene's germline CDR1 is SGHTA and CDR2 FQGNSA. The CDR3 protein is CASSLGGSAGELFF. Here the CDR3 DNA reads TGTGCCAGCAGCTTGGGAGGTAGCGCCGGGGAGCTGTTTTTT.

This clonotype was detected ten times or more. The CDR3 is CASMVQGKSTGELFF. The CDR3 DNA reads TGTGCCAGCATGGTTCAGGGGAAAAGCACCGGGGAGCTGTTTTTT. This chain uses TRBV2 with TRBJ2-2; TRBD1 is a possible D gene (6 bases). Trimming took off 7 bases at V and 4 bases at J, with 16 bases between the two ends. Germline lookup yields CDR1 SNHLY and CDR2 FYNNEI. The CDR3 totals 15 residues.

The CDR3 region has the DNA TGTGCCAGCTCACAGGGACAGGTGCCTCCTGAAGCTTTCTTT. As protein: CASSQGQVPPEAFF. The chain joins TRBV18 to TRBJ1-1; 8 nucleotides align to TRBD1. The CDR3 has 14 residues. With 4 bases clipped from V and 6 bases from J, the junction kept 7 bases outside the gene matches. Germline values: CDR1 KGHSH, CDR2 LQKENI.

The gene calls are TRBV6-1 and TRBJ1-1; 8 bases are shared with TRBD1. Germline lookup yields CDR1 MNHNS and CDR2 SASEGT. This CDR3 has 15 amino acids. With V trimmed by 3 bases and J by 1 base, 4 bases remained unmatched. The CDR3 region is CASSDRGQRNTEAFF. CDR3 bases: TGTGCCAGCAGTGACAGGGGGCAGCGGAACACTGAAGCTTTCTTT.

The CDR3 is CASSPPTGQAYEQYF. Here the CDR3 DNA reads TGTGCCAGCTCACCACCAACCGGACAGGCCTACGAGCAGTACTTC. The V call is TRBV18, the J call TRBJ2-7, with 7 bases fitting TRBD1. Germline lookup yields CDR1 KGHSH and CDR2 LQKENI. This CDR3 is built from 15 residues. Unmatched junction bases numbered 4, after V lost 0 bases and J lost 2 bases.

The chain couples TRBV5-1 to TRBJ2-2, with D hard to call. This CDR3 has 16 amino acids. Germline V gene data show CDR1 as SGHRS and CDR2 as YFSETQ. Deletions cut 1 base from V and 1 base from J, with 11 bases between. The CDR3 protein is CASSLLATGNTGELFF. The CDR3 bases are TGCGCCAGCAGCTTGTTGGCGACCGGGAACACCGGGGAGCTGTTTTTT. The whole variable domain, filled in from reference TRBV5-1 and TRBJ2-2, reads KAGVTQTPRYLIKTRGQQVTLSCSPISGHRSVSWYQQTPGQGLQFLFEYFSETQRNKGNFPGRFSGRQFSNSRSEMNVSTLELGDSALYLCASSLLATGNTGELFFGEGSRLTVL.

At least ten counts were recorded for this clonotype. The chain combines TRBV29-1 with TRBJ2-2; D is unclear. This CDR3 spans 15 amino acids. Germline CDR1 is SQVTM and CDR2 is ANQGSEA. V lost 2 bases to trimming and J lost 6 bases, with 16 bases between them. CDR3 sequence reads: CSVERVSAMAGELFF. In nucleotides, the CDR3 is TGCAGCGTTGAACGAGTTTCGGCGATGGCCGGGGAGCTGTTTTTT.

In this sample, this clonotype turned up many times. This rearrangement joins TRBV4-1 to TRBJ2-5; 7 bases are shared with TRBD1. The germline V gene encodes CDR1 MGHRA and CDR2 YSYEKL. V was clipped by 4 bases and J by 0 bases; unmatched bases: 8. The CDR3 consists of 16 residues. The CDR3 bases are TGCGCCAGCAGCCCCTACCACAGGGGTTACCAAGAGACCCAGTACTTC. Amino acid sequence: CASSPYHRGYQETQYF.

This clonotype was detected many times. V is TRBV9 and J is TRBJ1-2; D not certain. The ends were cut back, 6 bases at V and 1 base at J, with 19 bases in the middle. The germline gives CDR1 SGDLS, CDR2 YYNGEE. The CDR3 spans 16 residues. Here the CDR3 DNA reads TGTGCCAGCACCCCTGGAACAGTTGTTTTTAACTATGGCTACACCTTC. Residues: CASTPGTVVFNYGYTF.

The sample holds a few counts of this clonotype. This sequence joins TRBV2 and TRBJ1-1; the match to TRBD1 covers 7 bases. CDR3 length: 13 residues. Germline V CDR1 and CDR2: SNHLY, FYNNEI. Trimming at V came to 6 bases and at J to 3 bases, leaving 4 bases not matched to a gene. The CDR3 DNA reads as TGTGCCAGCAGAGGGACAGATTACACTGAAGCTTTCTTT. Encoded protein: CASRGTDYTEAFF.

This clonotype has a count of ten or more. V gene TRBV29-1 combines with J gene TRBJ2-5, with D perhaps assigned TRBD1 or TRBD2 (6 bases each). This CDR3 has 12 amino acids. Trimming left V 4 bases short and J 2 bases short, with 8 bases between. Germline V lookup: CDR1 SQVTM, CDR2 ANQGSEA. CDR3 nucleotides: TGCAGCGTTGGGAGGGGGCAAGAGACCCAGTACTTC. This encodes CSVGRGQETQYF.

A word on this clonotype: One end of the junction is discordant with germline, which a read error may explain. The rearrangement links TRBV12-3 or TRBV12-4 to TRBJ2-5; no definite D call. This CDR3 is built from 14 residues. The CDR3 sequence is CASSLAVSQETQYF. CDR3 DNA: TGTGCCAGCAGCTTAGCAGTCAGTCAAGAGACCCAGTACTTC.

In this sample, this clonotype turned up a few times. The junction differs from germline at one of its ends, possibly a read error. The V and J genes are TRBV12-3 or TRBV12-4 and TRBJ1-5; D gene ambiguous. The length of the CDR3 is 14 residues. CDR3: CASSLGGSNQLQHF. The CDR3 nucleotides are TGTGCCAGCAGTTTAGGCGGAAGCAATCAGCTCCAGCATTTT.

This clonotype was picked up many times. The chain is built from TRBV24-1 and TRBJ1-5, with D unresolved. Germline lookup yields CDR1 KGHDR and CDR2 SFDVKD. The CDR3 spans 12 residues. CDR3 protein: CAMDGKNQPQHF. CDR3 coding DNA: TGTGCTATGGACGGGAAGAATCAGCCCCAGCATTTT.

This clonotype occurred many times. The junction does not match germline at one end; this may be a read error. This sequence joins TRBV28 and TRBJ1-1; D call uncertain. Germline V gene sequence: CDR1 MDHEN, CDR2 SYDVKM. The CDR3 totals 12 residues. CDR3 sequence (DNA): TGTGCCAGCAGGTTATCAAACACTGAAGCTTTCTTT. It codes for CASRLSNTEAFF.

This clonotype was detected only a few times. The chain is built from TRBV7-9 and TRBJ1-1, with TRBD1 identical over 9 bases. Germline V gene lookup returns CDR1 SEHNR and CDR2 FQNEAQ (reference sequence). This CDR3 has 15 amino acids. J was trimmed by 1 base and V by 5 bases; bases with no gene match: 5. This CDR3 is CASSHRDRANTEAFF. The CDR3 DNA reads TGTGCCAGCAGCCACCGGGACAGGGCGAACACTGAAGCTTTCTTT.

This clonotype was picked up many times. The chain has TRBV28 and TRBJ2-5; D is perhaps TRBD1 (7 bases). Germline CDR1 is MDHEN and CDR2 is SYDVKM. V lost 6 bases and J 4 bases, leaving 24 bases between the germline ends. CDR3 length: 17 amino acids. The chain's CDR3 is CASSQGTAKRGLETQYF. The CDR3 nucleotides read TGTGCCAGCAGCCAAGGGACAGCAAAACGGGGGTTAGAGACCCAGTACTTC. Looking up the rest from reference TRBV28 and TRBJ2-5 gives the full variable domain: DVKVTQSSRYLVKRTGEKVFLECVQDMDHENMFWYRQDPGLGLRLIYFSYDVKMKEKGDIPEGYSVSREKKERFSLILESASTNQTSMYLCASSQGTAKRGLETQYFGPGTRLLVL.

This clonotype turned up a few times. Being one base from a much bigger clone, this may be a read error. The CDR3 DNA reads TGTGCCAGTAGCCTACAGGGATTTGGCCAGCCCCGGCATTTT. The encoded protein is CASSLQGFGQPRHF. V is TRBV19 and J is TRBJ1-5, with TRBD1 as a possible D gene (6 bases). CDR1 LNHDA and CDR2 SQIVND come from the germline V gene (reference sequence). The CDR3 covers 14 residues.

This clonotype appeared many times. The V and J genes are TRBV5-1 and TRBJ1-1; a weak D match, TRBD1 (5 bases). Germline V gene data show CDR1 as SGHRS and CDR2 as YFSETQ. V lost 4 bases and J 1 base, leaving 11 bases between the germline ends. The CDR3 is made up of 14 amino acids. Written as DNA, the CDR3 is TGCGCCAGCAGCCAGACCACAGGGAACACTGAAGCTTTCTTT. It yields the protein CASSQTTGNTEAFF.

The sample holds a few counts of this clonotype. V and J are TRBV28 and TRBJ2-1, with unresolved D. V gave up 10 bases and J gave up 8 bases, with 12 bases separating them. Germline CDR1 MDHEN, CDR2 SYDVKM. CDR3 length: 11 residues. DNA for the CDR3: TGTGCCACCCAGGAAGCCGATGAGCAGTTCTTC. It codes for CATQEADEQFF.

This clonotype came up many times. The chain couples TRBV20-1 to TRBJ2-7; no clear D. Trimming stripped 3 bases from V and 1 base from J, with 7 bases between. Looked up from germline, CDR1 is DFQATT and CDR2 is SNEGSKA (reference sequence). CDR3 length equals 12 residues. DNA of the CDR3: TGCAGTGCTAGCGCGAATTCCTACGAGCAGTACTTC. Amino acid sequence: CSASANSYEQYF.

This clonotype was seen at least ten times. The rearrangement links TRBV30 to TRBJ2-2; D remains ambiguous. Per the germline V gene, CDR1 is GTSNPN and CDR2 is SVGIG (reference sequence). V was clipped by 0 bases and J by 3 bases, with 8 bases between them. The CDR3 contains 14 residues. The CDR3 is CAWSVIEYTGELFF. CDR3 DNA sequence: TGTGCCTGGAGTGTAATCGAGTACACCGGGGAGCTGTTTTTT.

This clonotype was seen many times. The rearrangement uses TRBV30 and TRBJ1-2; D possibly corresponds to TRBD1 (5 bases). The germline gives CDR1 GTSNPN, CDR2 SVGIG (reference sequence). This CDR3 has 13 amino acids. V was shortened by 0 bases and J by 6 bases, with 11 bases between the two germline ends. The CDR3 DNA reads as TGTGCCTGGAGTGTAAGGGGTATCGATGGCTACACCTTC. Translating gives CAWSVRGIDGYTF.

This clonotype was recorded only once. The CDR3 region is CASGYRGGELFF. The CDR3 DNA is TGTGCCAGCGGTTACAGGGGCGGGGAGCTGTTTTTT. The chain uses TRBV12-3 or TRBV12-4 and TRBJ1-1, with 7 bases aligning to TRBD1. Judging by the DNA end, TRBJ2-2 fits better; the J call may be wrong. This CDR3 has 12 residues.

The chain combines TRBV9 with TRBJ2-2; D gene ambiguous. V was trimmed by 3 bases and J by 6 bases, leaving 6 bases between them. Germline V gene sequence: CDR1 SGDLS, CDR2 YYNGEE. The CDR3 runs to 12 residues. The CDR3 DNA reads as TGTGCCAGCAGCGGCAGCGCCGGGGAGCTGTTTTTT. This gives the protein CASSGSAGELFF.

The chain recombines TRBV2 with TRBJ2-7, with no clear D. The CDR3 has 13 amino acids. Trimming took off 7 bases at V and 5 bases at J, with 15 bases between the two ends. Germline V CDR1 and CDR2: SNHLY, FYNNEI. The CDR3 here is CASKAQGLDEQYF. CDR3 DNA sequence: TGTGCCAGCAAAGCCCAAGGGCTGGACGAGCAGTACTTC.

This clonotype appeared many times. The chain links TRBV6-5 to TRBJ2-7; 9 nucleotides align to TRBD2. CDR3 length: 16 residues. J gave up 3 bases and V 0 bases, and 6 bases lay outside the gene matches. The germline V gene encodes CDR1 MNHEY and CDR2 SVGAGI. The CDR3 DNA follows: TGTGCCAGCAGTTACTCGGAAGCGGGAGGACGCTACGAGCAGTACTTC. Protein product: CASSYSEAGGRYEQYF.